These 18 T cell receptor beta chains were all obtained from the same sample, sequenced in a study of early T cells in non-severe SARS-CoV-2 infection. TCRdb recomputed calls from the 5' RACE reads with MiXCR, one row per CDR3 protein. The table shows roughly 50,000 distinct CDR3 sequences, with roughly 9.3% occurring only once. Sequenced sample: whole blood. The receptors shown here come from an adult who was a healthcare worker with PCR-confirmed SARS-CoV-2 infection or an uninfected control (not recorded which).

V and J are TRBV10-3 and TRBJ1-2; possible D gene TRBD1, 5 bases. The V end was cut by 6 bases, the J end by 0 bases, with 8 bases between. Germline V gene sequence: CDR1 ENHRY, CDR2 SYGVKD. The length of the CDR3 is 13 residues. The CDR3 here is CAIRGTSNYGYTF. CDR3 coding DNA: TGTGCCATCAGAGGGACGTCTAACTATGGCTACACCTTC.

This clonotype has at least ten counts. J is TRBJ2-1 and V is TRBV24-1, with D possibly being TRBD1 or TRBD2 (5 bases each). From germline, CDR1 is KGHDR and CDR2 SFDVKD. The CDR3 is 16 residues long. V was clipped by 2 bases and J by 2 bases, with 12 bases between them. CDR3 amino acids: CATSDSRDGTYNEQFF. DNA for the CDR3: TGTGCCACCAGTGATTCCCGGGACGGAACCTACAATGAGCAGTTCTTC.

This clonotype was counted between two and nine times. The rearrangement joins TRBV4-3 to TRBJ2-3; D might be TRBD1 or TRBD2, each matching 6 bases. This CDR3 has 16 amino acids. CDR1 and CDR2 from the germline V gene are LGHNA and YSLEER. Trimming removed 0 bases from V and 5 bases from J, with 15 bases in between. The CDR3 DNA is TGCGCCAGCAGCCAAGAGGGGGGCCGGGGACGAGATACGCAGTATTTT. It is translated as CASSQEGGRGRDTQYF.

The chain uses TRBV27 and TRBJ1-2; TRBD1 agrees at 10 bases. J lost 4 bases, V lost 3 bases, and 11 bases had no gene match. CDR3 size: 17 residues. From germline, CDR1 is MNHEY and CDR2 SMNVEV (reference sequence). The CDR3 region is CASSLRQGASSVYGYTF. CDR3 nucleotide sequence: TGTGCCAGCAGTTTGAGACAGGGGGCTTCGTCGGTCTATGGCTACACCTTC.

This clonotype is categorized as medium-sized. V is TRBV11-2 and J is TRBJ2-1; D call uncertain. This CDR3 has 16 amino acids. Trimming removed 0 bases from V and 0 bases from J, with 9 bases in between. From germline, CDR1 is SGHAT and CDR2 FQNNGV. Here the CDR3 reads CASSLEAYGSYNEQFF. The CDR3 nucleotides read TGTGCCAGCAGCTTAGAAGCTTACGGCTCCTACAATGAGCAGTTCTTC.

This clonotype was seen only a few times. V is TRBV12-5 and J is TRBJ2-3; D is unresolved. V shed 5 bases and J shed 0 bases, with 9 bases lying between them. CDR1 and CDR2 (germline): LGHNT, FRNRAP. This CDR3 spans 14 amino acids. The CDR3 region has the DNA TGTGCTAGTGGTATGACAAGTAGCACAGATACGCAGTATTTT. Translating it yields CASGMTSSTDTQYF.

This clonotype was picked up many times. The CDR3 DNA sequence: TGCGCCAGCAGCTTGCACACAGGCCAAGAGACCCAGTACTTC. Protein sequence: CASSLHTGQETQYF. The chain carries TRBV5-1 and TRBJ2-5; tentatively, D is TRBD1 (5 bases). The germline CDR1 and CDR2 sequences are SGHRS and YFSETQ. Trimming left V 1 base short and J 1 base short, with 8 bases between. The CDR3 extends over 14 amino acids.

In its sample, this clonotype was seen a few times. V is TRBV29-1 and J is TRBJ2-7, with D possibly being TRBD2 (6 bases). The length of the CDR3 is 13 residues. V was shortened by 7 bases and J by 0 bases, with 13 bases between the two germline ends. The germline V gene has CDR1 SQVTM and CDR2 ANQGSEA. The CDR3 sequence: CSAAGRSSYEQYF. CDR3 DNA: TGCAGCGCCGCAGGGAGGAGCTCCTACGAGCAGTACTTC.

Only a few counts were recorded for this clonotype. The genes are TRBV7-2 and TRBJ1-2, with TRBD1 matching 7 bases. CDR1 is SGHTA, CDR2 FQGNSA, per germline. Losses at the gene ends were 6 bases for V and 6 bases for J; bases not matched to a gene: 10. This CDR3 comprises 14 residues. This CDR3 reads CASRSLTGYDGYTF. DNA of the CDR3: TGTGCCAGCAGGTCGTTGACAGGGTATGATGGCTACACCTTC. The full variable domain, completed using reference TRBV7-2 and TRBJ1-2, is GAGVSQSPSNKVTEKGKDVELRCDPISGHTALYWYRQSLGQGLEFLIYFQGNSAPDKSGLPSDRFSAERTGGSVSTLTIQRTQQEDSAVYLCASRSLTGYDGYTFGSGTRLTVV.

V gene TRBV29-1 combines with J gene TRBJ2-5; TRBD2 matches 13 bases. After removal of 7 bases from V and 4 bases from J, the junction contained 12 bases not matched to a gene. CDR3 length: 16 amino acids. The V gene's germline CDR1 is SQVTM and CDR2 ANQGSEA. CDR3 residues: CSADSPGTSGTETQYF. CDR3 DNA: TGCAGCGCCGATAGCCCCGGGACTAGCGGGACAGAGACCCAGTACTTC.

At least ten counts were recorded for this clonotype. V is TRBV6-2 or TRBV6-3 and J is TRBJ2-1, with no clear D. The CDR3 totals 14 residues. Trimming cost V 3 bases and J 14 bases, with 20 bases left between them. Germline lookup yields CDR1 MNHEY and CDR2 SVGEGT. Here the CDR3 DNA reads TGTGCCAGCAGTTATTCCCCAGCCGAGAGAAGAGAGTTCTTC. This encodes CASSYSPAERREFF.

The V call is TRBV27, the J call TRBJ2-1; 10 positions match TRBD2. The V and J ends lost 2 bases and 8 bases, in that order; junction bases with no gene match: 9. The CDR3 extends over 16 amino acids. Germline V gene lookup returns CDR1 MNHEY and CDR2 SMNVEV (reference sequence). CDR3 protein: CASSLLASGSQDEQFF. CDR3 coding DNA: TGTGCCAGCAGTTTACTGGCTAGCGGGAGTCAGGATGAGCAGTTCTTC.

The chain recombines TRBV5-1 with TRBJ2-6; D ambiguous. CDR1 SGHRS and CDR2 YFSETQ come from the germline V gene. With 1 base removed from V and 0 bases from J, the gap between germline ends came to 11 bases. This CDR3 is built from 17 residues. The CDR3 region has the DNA TGCGCCAGCAGCTTGTGGCAGTCTACCTCTGGGGCCAACGTCCTGACTTTC. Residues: CASSLWQSTSGANVLTF.

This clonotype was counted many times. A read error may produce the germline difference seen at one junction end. The CDR3 is CASTEDGIDNSPLHF. CDR3 coding DNA: TGTGCCAGCACCGAAGACGGGATCGACAATTCACCCCTCCATTTT. This chain uses TRBV6-2 or TRBV6-3 with TRBJ1-6; D unclear. This CDR3 has 15 amino acids. Germline V lookup: CDR1 MNHEY, CDR2 SVGEGT.

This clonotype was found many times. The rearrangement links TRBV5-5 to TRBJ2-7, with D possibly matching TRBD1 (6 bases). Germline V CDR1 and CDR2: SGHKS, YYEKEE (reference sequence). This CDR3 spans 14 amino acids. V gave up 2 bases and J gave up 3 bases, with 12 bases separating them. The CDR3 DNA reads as TGTGCCAGCAGCTTCGAGGGGACAAGCTACGAGCAGTACTTC. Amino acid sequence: CASSFEGTSYEQYF. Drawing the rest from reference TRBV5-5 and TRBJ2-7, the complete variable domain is DAGVTQSPTHLIKTRGQQVTLRCSPISGHKSVSWYQQVLGQGPQFIFQYYEKEERGRGNFPDRFSARQFPNYSSELNVNALLLGDSALYLCASSFEGTSYEQYFGPGTRLTVT.

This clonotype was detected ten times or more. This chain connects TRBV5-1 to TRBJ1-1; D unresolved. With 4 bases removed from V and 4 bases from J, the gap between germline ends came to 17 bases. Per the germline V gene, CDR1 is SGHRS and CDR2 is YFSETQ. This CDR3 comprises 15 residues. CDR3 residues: CASSVSDPFATEAFF. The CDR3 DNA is TGCGCCAGCAGCGTTTCGGACCCCTTCGCCACTGAAGCTTTCTTT.

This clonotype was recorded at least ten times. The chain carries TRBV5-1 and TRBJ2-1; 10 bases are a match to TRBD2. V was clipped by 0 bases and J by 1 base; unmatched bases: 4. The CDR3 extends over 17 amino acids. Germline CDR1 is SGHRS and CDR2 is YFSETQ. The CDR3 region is CASSLVPAGGSYNEQFF. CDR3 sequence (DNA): TGCGCCAGCAGCTTGGTTCCAGCGGGAGGGTCCTACAATGAGCAGTTCTTC.

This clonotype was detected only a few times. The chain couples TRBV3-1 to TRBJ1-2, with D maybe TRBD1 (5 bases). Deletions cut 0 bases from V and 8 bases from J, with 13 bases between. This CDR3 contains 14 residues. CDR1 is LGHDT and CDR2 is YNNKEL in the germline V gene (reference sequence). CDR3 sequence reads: CASSQDFRRGGYTF. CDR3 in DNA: TGTGCCAGCAGCCAAGATTTTAGGAGGGGCGGCTACACCTTC.